This entry describes one T cell receptor beta chain. Anyone with autoimmune disease history or systemic immunosuppression was excluded. Blood draws occurred at baseline, cycle 4 day 1, and cycle 7 day 1. Germline V lookup: CDR1 SGDLS, CDR2 YYNGEE. Trimming cost V 4 bases and J 0 bases, with 13 bases left between them. CDR3 size: 15 residues. TCRdb keeps only in-frame clones here, not all; method: immunoSEQ multiplex PCR. The table shows some 87,000 clones, with about 93% occurring only once. These data belong to a study of OX40 agonist ivuxolimab in advanced cancers. Specimen: CD4+ or CD8+ T cells sorted from blood, collected in a trial of the OX40 agonist ivuxolimab. This TCR was recovered from an adult with an advanced solid tumor such as melanoma, head and neck, liver or kidney cancer. The chain links TRBV9 to TRBJ1-2; no reliable D call. CDR3 bases: TGTGCCAGCAGCCACGGAACCCCGACTAACTATGGCTACACCTTC. As protein: CASSHGTPTNYGYTF.